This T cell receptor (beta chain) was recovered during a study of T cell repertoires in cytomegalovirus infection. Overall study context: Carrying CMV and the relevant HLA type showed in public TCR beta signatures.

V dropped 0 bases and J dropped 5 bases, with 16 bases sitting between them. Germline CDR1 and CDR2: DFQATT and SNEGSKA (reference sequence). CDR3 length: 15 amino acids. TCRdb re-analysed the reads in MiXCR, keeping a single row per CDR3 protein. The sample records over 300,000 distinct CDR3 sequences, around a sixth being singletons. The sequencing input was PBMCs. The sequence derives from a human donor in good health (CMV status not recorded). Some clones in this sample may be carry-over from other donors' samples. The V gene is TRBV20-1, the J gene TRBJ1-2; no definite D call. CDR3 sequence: CSARDREATAYGYTF. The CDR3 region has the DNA TGCAGTGCTAGAGATCGCGAGGCAACAGCTTATGGCTACACCTTC.